The next 31 T cell receptor beta chains were all read from a single sample in a study of blood T cells in healthy people across ages. Together with a sample-barcoded 5' primer, a J-beta primer mix was included in a second PCR lasting about 6 to 11 cycles. In TCRdb, the 5' RACE reads were re-called with MiXCR into one record per CDR3 protein. The sample gives 1.6 million or so distinct CDR3 sequences, 30% to 35% of which show up once; approximately 11% is in the top ten. The specimen sequenced was blood. These TCRs come from a woman aged 25-40 years in good health.

The rearrangement links TRBV5-1 to TRBJ2-7, with D perhaps matching TRBD1 (6 bases). Germline V gives CDR1 SGHRS, CDR2 YFSETQ. The V and J ends lost 5 bases and 3 bases respectively, with 12 bases between them. CDR3 size: 13 residues. The CDR3 sequence: CASRWDILYEQYF. CDR3 nucleotides: TGCGCCAGCAGGTGGGACATCCTCTACGAGCAGTACTTC.

This clonotype has ten or more counts. The chain couples TRBV12-3 or TRBV12-4 to TRBJ2-3, with 14 nucleotides matching TRBD2. The V segment lost 5 bases and the J segment 4 bases; nucleotides outside the gene matches: 17. The CDR3 is 20 residues long. The CDR3 here is CASSARMGYGTSGGADTQYF. In DNA, the CDR3 is TGTGCCAGCAGTGCCCGTATGGGGTACGGGACTAGCGGGGGCGCAGATACGCAGTATTTT.

Only a few counts were recorded for this clonotype. The chain employs TRBV11-2 and TRBJ2-2; 8 nucleotides match TRBD1. Losses at the gene ends were 4 bases for V and 0 bases for J; bases not matched to a gene: 4. The CDR3 is 16 residues long. CDR1 SGHAT and CDR2 FQNNGV come from the germline V gene. CDR3 sequence (DNA): TGTGCCAGCAGCTCTCAGACAGGGGCGAACACCGGGGAGCTGTTTTTT. As protein: CASSSQTGANTGELFF.

The chain links TRBV30 to TRBJ2-2, with D unresolved. Germline CDR1 reads GTSNPN; CDR2 reads SVGIG (reference sequence). V was trimmed by 2 bases and J by 8 bases, leaving 12 bases between them. The CDR3 spans 13 residues. The CDR3 sequence: CAWSIRALGELFF. The CDR3 region has the DNA TGTGCCTGGAGTATACGGGCGCTTGGGGAGCTGTTTTTT.

This clonotype was counted a few times. This rearrangement joins TRBV30 to TRBJ2-2; TRBD2 aligns across 8 bases. After removal of 0 bases from V and 1 base from J, the junction contained 7 bases not matched to a gene. CDR1 GTSNPN and CDR2 SVGIG come from the germline V gene (reference sequence). This CDR3 is built from 17 residues. The CDR3, as DNA: TGTGCCTGGAGTGTACGGGGGGGGGCGCGGAACACCGGGGAGCTGTTTTTT. Translating gives CAWSVRGGARNTGELFF.

V gene TRBV6-1 combines with J gene TRBJ1-2; 7 nucleotides line up with TRBD1. The CDR3 is made up of 12 amino acids. The V segment lost 6 bases and the J segment 6 bases; nucleotides outside the gene matches: 4. The germline V gene has CDR1 MNHNS and CDR2 SASEGT. The CDR3 sequence is CASRTGTNGYTF. The DNA of the CDR3 is TGTGCCAGCAGGACAGGGACGAATGGCTACACCTTC.

J is TRBJ2-1 and V is TRBV20-1; no definite D call. Germline V gene lookup returns CDR1 DFQATT and CDR2 SNEGSKA (reference sequence). Trimming cost V 8 bases and J 6 bases, with 8 bases left between them. The CDR3 is made up of 10 amino acids. The CDR3 sequence: CSCLGNEQFF. CDR3 DNA: TGCAGTTGCCTGGGCAATGAGCAGTTCTTC.

The rearrangement links TRBV12-3 or TRBV12-4 to TRBJ2-5; perhaps TRBD2 as D (6 bases). The J call could be wrong; TRBJ2-7 is a better fit for the DNA end. The CDR3 sequence is 11 residues long. CDR3 sequence (DNA): TGTGCCAGCGGAGGGCTAGGCGAGCAGTACTTC. Translated: CASGGLGEQYF.

The rearrangement joins TRBV11-2 to TRBJ2-1; the match to TRBD1 covers 7 bases. This CDR3 has 16 residues. Germline loops: CDR1 SGHAT, CDR2 FQNNGV. Germline trimming cut 0 bases from V and 7 bases from J; bases unmatched to any gene: 9. The CDR3 coding sequence is TGTGCCAGCAGCTTAGAAGGGGGCTTGAGGTTGAATGAGCAGTTCTTC. Amino acid sequence: CASSLEGGLRLNEQFF.

This rearrangement joins TRBV9 to TRBJ2-5, with 9 nucleotides matching TRBD2. Germline V CDR1 and CDR2: SGDLS, YYNGEE. V trimming: 0 bases; J trimming: 2 bases; junction bases outside the gene matches: 8. The CDR3 totals 17 residues. The CDR3 reads CASSVGGSGGIQETQYF. The DNA of the CDR3 is TGTGCCAGCAGCGTAGGAGGTAGCGGGGGAATACAAGAGACCCAGTACTTC. Based on the CDR3 plus reference TRBV9 and TRBJ2-5, the full variable domain is DSGVTQTPKHLITATGQRVTLRCSPRSGDLSVYWYQQSLDQGLQFLIQYYNGEERAKGNILERFSAQQFPDLHSELNLSSLELGDSALYFCASSVGGSGGIQETQYFGPGTRLLVL.

Many counts were recorded for this clonotype. V is TRBV25-1 and J is TRBJ2-3; D unresolved. The V end lost 1 base, the J end lost 11 bases, and 13 bases lay between the germline ends. Germline-derived CDR1 and CDR2 are MGHDK and SYGVNS. The CDR3 has 13 amino acids. CDR3 DNA sequence: TGTGCCAGCAGTGAATTAAATCCCCGCGGGCAGTATTTT. Protein product: CASSELNPRGQYF.

This clonotype was counted once. The V gene is TRBV4-2, the J gene TRBJ1-5, with D perhaps matching TRBD1 (5 bases). Germline V lookup: CDR1 LGHNA, CDR2 YNFKEQ. The V and J ends lost 1 base and 12 bases respectively, with 13 bases between them. The CDR3 is 13 amino acids. In DNA form, the CDR3 reads TGTGCCAGCAGCCAAGGAATGGGAGGGGACCAGCATTTT. It codes for CASSQGMGGDQHF.

This rearrangement joins TRBV2 to TRBJ2-1, with 8 bases that match TRBD2. With V trimmed by 6 bases and J by 10 bases, 14 bases remained unmatched. This CDR3 has 15 amino acids. Germline V gene data show CDR1 as SNHLY and CDR2 as FYNNEI. CDR3 sequence: CASRRGAGGVGEQFF. The CDR3 coding sequence is TGTGCCAGCAGACGAGGTGCGGGAGGAGTCGGGGAGCAGTTCTTC.

This chain uses TRBV9 with TRBJ1-2, with D maybe TRBD1 (5 bases). CDR3 length equals 16 residues. V dropped 3 bases and J dropped 0 bases, with 15 bases sitting between them. CDR1 is SGDLS and CDR2 is YYNGEE in the germline V gene. CDR3 in DNA: TGTGCCAGCAGCGGACCCAATGACAGATCTAACTATGGCTACACCTTC. Translation gives CASSGPNDRSNYGYTF.

This clonotype was counted at least ten times. The chain uses TRBV20-1 and TRBJ2-7; D is tentatively TRBD1 or TRBD2 (5 bases each). The CDR3 loop spans 12 amino acids. V lost 4 bases and J lost 5, with 12 bases in between. CDR1 and CDR2 (germline): DFQATT, SNEGSKA (reference sequence). The CDR3 region has the DNA TGCAGTGCTAAACCGGGGCAAAACGAGCAGTACTTC. Translating gives CSAKPGQNEQYF.

V and J are TRBV6-2 or TRBV6-3 and TRBJ2-1, with a weak D call TRBD2 (5 bases). This CDR3 spans 14 amino acids. The V gene lost 2 bases and the J gene lost 8 bases, with 13 bases spanning the gap. The germline CDR1 and CDR2 sequences are MNHEY and SVGEGT. The CDR3 sequence: CASSYRRRNDEQFF. CDR3 DNA sequence: TGTGCCAGCAGTTACCGGAGGCGTAACGATGAGCAGTTCTTC.

There are a few counts of this clonotype. The chain couples TRBV5-5 to TRBJ1-6; a weak D match, TRBD1 (5 bases). The germline CDR1 and CDR2 sequences are SGHKS and YYEKEE (reference sequence). This CDR3 is built from 16 residues. Trimming left V 2 bases short and J 3 bases short, with 12 bases between. The CDR3 DNA follows: TGTGCCAGCAGCTTTGACAGAACGGACTATAATTCACCCCTCCACTTT. Amino acid sequence: CASSFDRTDYNSPLHF.

This rearrangement joins TRBV5-1 to TRBJ2-4, with 10 bases fitting TRBD1. CDR3 length: 17 residues. Losses at the gene ends were 4 bases for V and 3 bases for J; bases not matched to a gene: 10. CDR1 and CDR2 (germline): SGHRS, YFSETQ. The CDR3 reads CASSISGTGVDKNIQYF. CDR3 sequence (DNA): TGCGCCAGCAGCATCTCCGGGACAGGGGTGGACAAAAACATTCAGTACTTC.

This chain links TRBV2 with TRBJ2-7; D tentatively fits TRBD1 or TRBD2 (5 bases each). Germline V gene sequence: CDR1 SNHLY, CDR2 FYNNEI. The CDR3 extends over 15 amino acids. Trimming removed 0 bases at V and 4 bases at J, with 13 bases between. The CDR3 spells CASSEALRWGYEQYF. The CDR3 bases are TGTGCCAGCAGTGAAGCGCTTCGGTGGGGGTACGAGCAGTACTTC.

The rearrangement links TRBV12-3 or TRBV12-4 to TRBJ1-2, with D possibly TRBD1 on 6 matching bases. The ends were cut back, 6 bases at V and 4 bases at J, with 21 bases in the middle. The CDR3 contains 16 residues. CDR3 sequence: CASSRSRGAQTYGYTF. The CDR3 bases are TGTGCCAGCAGCCGTTCGAGGGGGGCCCAAACCTATGGCTACACCTTC.

For this clonotype: The junction and the germline gene differ at one end; a read error may be behind it. The chain has TRBV10-3 and TRBJ1-4; no clear D gene. Germline loops: CDR1 ENHRY, CDR2 SYGVKD. The CDR3 is 15 amino acids. This CDR3 is CAISERTEPYEKRFF. CDR3 in DNA: TGTGCCATCAGTGAACGGACGGAGCCGTATGAAAAACGGTTTTTT.

This chain joins TRBV28 and TRBJ1-2; 7 nucleotides line up with TRBD1. CDR1 and CDR2 from the germline V gene are MDHEN and SYDVKM. V was pared by 5 bases and J by 7 bases, with 7 bases of the junction left unmatched. This CDR3 is built from 13 residues. The chain's CDR3 is CASSITGEVGYTF. CDR3 sequence (DNA): TGTGCCAGCAGTATAACAGGGGAGGTTGGCTACACCTTC.

The V gene is TRBV5-1, the J gene TRBJ1-1; D is perhaps TRBD1 (5 bases). CDR3 size: 14 residues. Trimming removed 0 bases at V and 5 bases at J, with 11 bases between. CDR1 and CDR2 from the germline V gene are SGHRS and YFSETQ. The CDR3 is CASSLAEGKTEAFF. The DNA of the CDR3 is TGCGCCAGCAGCTTGGCCGAGGGGAAGACTGAAGCTTTCTTT.

The V call is TRBV5-5, the J call TRBJ2-6; D is tentatively TRBD1 or TRBD2 (5 bases each). Trimming removed 4 bases from V and 0 bases from J, with 11 bases in between. This CDR3 is built from 16 residues. Germline V gene lookup returns CDR1 SGHKS and CDR2 YYEKEE (reference sequence). CDR3 DNA sequence: TGTGCCAGCAGCCTGGGACCGGTCTCTGGGGCCAACGTCCTGACTTTC. It is translated as CASSLGPVSGANVLTF. The variable domain in full, with the rest retrieved from reference TRBV5-5 and TRBJ2-6, is DAGVTQSPTHLIKTRGQQVTLRCSPISGHKSVSWYQQVLGQGPQFIFQYYEKEERGRGNFPDRFSARQFPNYSSELNVNALLLGDSALYLCASSLGPVSGANVLTFGAGSRLTVL.

The rearrangement uses TRBV9 and TRBJ2-7; D assignment may be TRBD1 or TRBD2 (5 bases each). Germline CDR1 and CDR2: SGDLS and YYNGEE. There are 15 residues in the CDR3. Trimming removed 2 bases at V and 3 bases at J, with 15 bases between. CDR3: CASSVSRDANYEQYF. The CDR3 DNA sequence: TGTGCCAGCAGCGTCTCCAGGGACGCCAACTACGAGCAGTACTTC.

The CDR3 here is CSAREGNEQFF. In DNA, the CDR3 is TGCAGTGCTAGGGAGGGGAATGAGCAGTTCTTC. The rearrangement links TRBV20-1 to TRBJ2-1; perhaps TRBD2 as D (6 bases). Germline V gives CDR1 DFQATT, CDR2 SNEGSKA (reference sequence). The CDR3 consists of 11 residues. Trimming shortened V by 3 bases and J by 7 bases, and 7 bases separated the two germline ends.

This clonotype came up a few times. The rearrangement joins TRBV7-9 to TRBJ2-7, with D hard to call. This CDR3 region has 14 residues. The V gene lost 1 base and the J gene lost 2 bases, with 9 bases spanning the gap. Looked up from germline, CDR1 is SEHNR and CDR2 is FQNEAQ (reference sequence). The CDR3 sequence: CASSLDLRPYEQYF. The CDR3 region has the DNA TGTGCCAGCAGCTTAGACCTTCGACCCTACGAGCAGTACTTC. Together with reference TRBV7-9 and TRBJ2-7, the CDR3 gives the full variable domain: DTGVSQNPRHKITKRGQNVTFRCDPISEHNRLYWYRQTLGQGPEFLTYFQNEAQLEKSRLLSDRFSAERPKGSFSTLEIQRTEQGDSAMYLCASSLDLRPYEQYFGPGTRLTVT.

The chain joins TRBV12-3 or TRBV12-4 to TRBJ2-1; D might be TRBD2 (6 bases). The CDR3 has 13 amino acids. Trimming took off 8 bases at V and 13 bases at J, with 21 bases between the two ends. CDR3 sequence (DNA): TGTGCCAGCGCAACGGGGGAACAAGAGACCCAGTTCTTC. Encoded protein: CASATGEQETQFF.

The chain uses TRBV20-1 and TRBJ1-1, with 7 nucleotides matching TRBD1. The length of the CDR3 is 13 residues. CDR1 DFQATT and CDR2 SNEGSKA come from the germline V gene (reference sequence). The junction had 4 bases not matched to a gene; V was cut back by 3 bases and J by 3 bases. CDR3 sequence (DNA): TGCAGTGCTAGTAACCAGGGGGACACTGAAGCTTTCTTT. Translating gives CSASNQGDTEAFF.

Of note for this clonotype: The missing conserved phenylalanine or tryptophan at the end of this CDR3 makes a read error likely. CDR3 in amino acids: CASSPSTGTGGRNTEAFL. CDR3 DNA sequence: TGTGCCAGCAGTCCATCCACCGGGACAGGGGGCAGGAACACTGAAGCTTTCCTT. J is TRBJ1-1 and V is TRBV12-3 or TRBV12-4; 12 bases match TRBD1. The V segment lost 5 bases and the J segment 1 base; nucleotides outside the gene matches: 11. The CDR3 contains 18 residues.

The V gene is TRBV2, the J gene TRBJ2-3; a weak D match, TRBD2 (6 bases). Trimming cost V 5 bases and J 4 bases, with 13 bases left between them. Per the germline V gene, CDR1 is SNHLY and CDR2 is FYNNEI. The CDR3 runs to 14 residues. The CDR3 spells CASSNLAIADTQYF. DNA for the CDR3: TGTGCCAGCAGTAACCTAGCGATTGCAGATACGCAGTATTTT.